This TCR beta chain was observed in a study of early T cells in non-severe SARS-CoV-2 infection. TCRdb used MiXCR to reprocess the 5' RACE reads, holding one entry per CDR3 protein. The repertoire includes about 71,000 distinct CDR3 sequences, over 10% of them detected once, and 2.7% sits in the top ten. This clonotype has a count of ten or more. The sequencing used whole blood, collected at baseline. The source of this sequence is an adult who was a healthcare worker with PCR-confirmed SARS-CoV-2 infection or an uninfected control (not recorded which).

The CDR3 region is CASSSIRGAEAFF. As DNA, the CDR3 is TGTGCCAGCAGTTCCATACGAGGCGCTGAAGCTTTCTTT. The chain carries TRBV6-5 and TRBJ1-1; D remains unclear. Germline CDR1 and CDR2: MNHEY and SVGAGI. Trimming stripped 4 bases from V and 6 bases from J, with 12 bases between. The CDR3 has 13 residues.